This T cell receptor (beta chain) was recovered during a study of neurological immune-mediated disorders. Whole-study results and caveats: The highest TCR clonal expansion occurred in HTLV-1-associated myelopathy; multiple sclerosis fell below healthy controls.

As to this clonotype: Its antigen remains unidentified.

Whenever a sequencing run was performed, it yielded over 190 million TCR-beta sequences from 15-18 subjects. In TCRdb, the 5' RACE reads were re-called with MiXCR into one record per CDR3 protein. The data hold roughly 45,000 distinct CDR3 sequences, with roughly 12% observed a single time. Time point defined: longitudinal time-point 3. Individuals who volunteered at a blood bank located in Maryland, USA, made up the group of healthy controls. Unsorted libraries came from 2 million PBMCs stored at -80 °C. Germline-derived CDR1 and CDR2 are ENHRY and SYGVKD. The V segment lost 3 bases and the J segment 5 bases; nucleotides outside the gene matches: 2. The CDR3 contains 13 residues.

The V and J genes are TRBV10-3 and TRBJ2-5; TRBD1 matches 8 bases. The receptor was isolated from a man younger than 40 in good health. The sample comprised PBMCs. The CDR3 DNA reads as TGTGCCATCAGTGACAGGGGGCCGGAGACCCAGTACTTC. Translated: CAISDRGPETQYF.